This record concerns one TCR beta chain sequence. Assay used: immunoSEQ multiplex PCR; TCRdb lists only in-frame clones, some missing. The repertoire consists of approximately 110,000 clones, with about 85% occurring once and the leading ten covering approximately 2.1%. The sample comes from a study of blood T cell repertoires in COVID-19. The V gene end was trimmed by 4 bases and the J gene end by 7 bases; junction bases not matched to a gene: 5. CDR3 size: 14 residues. From germline, CDR1 is SGHNT and CDR2 YYREEE (reference sequence). Sample: peripheral blood. The TCR was taken from a human donor in a cohort sampled during active COVID-19. V is TRBV5-4 and J is TRBJ1-6; 7 bases agree with TRBD1. The CDR3 here is CASSPGQRNSPLHF. The DNA for the CDR3 is TGTGCCAGCAGCCCGGGACAGAGGAATTCACCCCTCCACTTT.